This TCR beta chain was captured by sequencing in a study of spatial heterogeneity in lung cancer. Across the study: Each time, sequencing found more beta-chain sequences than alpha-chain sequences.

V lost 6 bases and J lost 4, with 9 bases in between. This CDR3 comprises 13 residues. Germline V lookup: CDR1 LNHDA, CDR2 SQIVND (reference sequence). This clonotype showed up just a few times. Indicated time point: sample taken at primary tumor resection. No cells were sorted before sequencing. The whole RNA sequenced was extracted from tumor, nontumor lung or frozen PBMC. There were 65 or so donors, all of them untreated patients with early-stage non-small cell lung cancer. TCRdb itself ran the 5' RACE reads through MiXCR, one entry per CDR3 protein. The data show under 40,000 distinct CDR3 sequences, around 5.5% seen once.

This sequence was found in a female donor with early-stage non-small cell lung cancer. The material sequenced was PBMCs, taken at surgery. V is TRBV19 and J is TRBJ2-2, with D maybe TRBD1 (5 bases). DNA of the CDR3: TGTGCCAGTAGCCCGACAGTCACCGGGGAGCTGTTTTTT. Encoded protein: CASSPTVTGELFF.